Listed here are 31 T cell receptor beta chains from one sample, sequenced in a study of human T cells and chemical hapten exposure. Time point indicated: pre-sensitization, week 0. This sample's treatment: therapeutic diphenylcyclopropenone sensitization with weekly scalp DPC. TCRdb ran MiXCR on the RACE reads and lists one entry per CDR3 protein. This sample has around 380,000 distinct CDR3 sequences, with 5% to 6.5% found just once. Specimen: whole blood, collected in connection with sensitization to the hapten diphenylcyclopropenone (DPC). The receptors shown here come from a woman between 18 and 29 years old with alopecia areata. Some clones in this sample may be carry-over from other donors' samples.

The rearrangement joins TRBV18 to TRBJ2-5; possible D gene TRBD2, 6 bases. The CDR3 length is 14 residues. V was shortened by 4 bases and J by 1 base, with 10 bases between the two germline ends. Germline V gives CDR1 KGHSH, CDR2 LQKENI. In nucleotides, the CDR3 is TGTGCCAGCTCACTTCGGGACTTCCAAGAGACCCAGTACTTC. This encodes CASSLRDFQETQYF.

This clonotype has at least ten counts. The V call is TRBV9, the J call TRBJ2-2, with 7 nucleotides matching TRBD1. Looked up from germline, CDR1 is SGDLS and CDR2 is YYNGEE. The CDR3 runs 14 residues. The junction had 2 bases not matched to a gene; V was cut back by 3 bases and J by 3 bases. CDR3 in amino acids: CASSGTGYTGELFF. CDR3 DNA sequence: TGTGCCAGCAGCGGGACAGGCTACACCGGGGAGCTGTTTTTT.

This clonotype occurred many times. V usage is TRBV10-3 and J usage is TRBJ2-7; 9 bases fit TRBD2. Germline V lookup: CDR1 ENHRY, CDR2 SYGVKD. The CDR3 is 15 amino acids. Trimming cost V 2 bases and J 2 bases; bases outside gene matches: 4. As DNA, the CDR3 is TGTGCCATCAGTGAGCAGAGCGGGGGGCCCTACGAGCAGTACTTC. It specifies CAISEQSGGPYEQYF.

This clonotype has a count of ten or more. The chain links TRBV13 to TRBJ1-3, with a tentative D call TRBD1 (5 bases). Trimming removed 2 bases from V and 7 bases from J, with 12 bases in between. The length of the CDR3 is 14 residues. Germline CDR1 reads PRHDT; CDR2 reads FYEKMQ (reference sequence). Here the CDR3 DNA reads TGTGCCAGCAGCTTAAACGCAGGGACGAACACCATATATTTT. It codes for CASSLNAGTNTIYF.

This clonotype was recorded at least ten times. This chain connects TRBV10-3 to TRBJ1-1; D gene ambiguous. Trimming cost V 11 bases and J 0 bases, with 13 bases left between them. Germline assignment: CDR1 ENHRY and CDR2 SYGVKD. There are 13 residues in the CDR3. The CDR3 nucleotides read TGTGCCTCATCCATAGGGATGAACACTGAAGCTTTCTTT. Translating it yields CASSIGMNTEAFF.

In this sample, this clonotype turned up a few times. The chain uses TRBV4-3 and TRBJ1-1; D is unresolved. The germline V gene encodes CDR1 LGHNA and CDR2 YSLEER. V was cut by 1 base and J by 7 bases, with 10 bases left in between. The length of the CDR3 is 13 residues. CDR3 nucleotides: TGCGCCAGCAGCCAAGGTGTCAAAGATGAAGCTTTCTTT. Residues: CASSQGVKDEAFF.

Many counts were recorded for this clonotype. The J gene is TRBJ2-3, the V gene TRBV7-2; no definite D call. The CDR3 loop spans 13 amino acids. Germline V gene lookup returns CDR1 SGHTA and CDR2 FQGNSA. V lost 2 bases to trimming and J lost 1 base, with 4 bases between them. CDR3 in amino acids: CASSLLGTDTQYF. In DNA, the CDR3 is TGTGCCAGCAGCTTATTGGGCACAGATACGCAGTATTTT.

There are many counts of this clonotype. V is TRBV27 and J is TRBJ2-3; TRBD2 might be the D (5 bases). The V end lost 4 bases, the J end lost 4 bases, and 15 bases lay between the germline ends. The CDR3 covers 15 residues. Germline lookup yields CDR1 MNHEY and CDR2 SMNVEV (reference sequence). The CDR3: CASSSLEGGPDTQYF. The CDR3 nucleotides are TGTGCCAGCAGTTCGTTGGAAGGCGGGCCAGATACGCAGTATTTT.

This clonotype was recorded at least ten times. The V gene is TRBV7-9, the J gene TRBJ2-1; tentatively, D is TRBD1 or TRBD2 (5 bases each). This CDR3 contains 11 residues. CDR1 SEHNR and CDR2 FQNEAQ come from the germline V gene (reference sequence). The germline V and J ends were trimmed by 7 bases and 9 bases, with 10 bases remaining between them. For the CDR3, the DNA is TGTGCCAGCACCCGAGGGGCTGAGCAGTTCTTC. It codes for CASTRGAEQFF.

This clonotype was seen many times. CDR3: CASSPDIVAGYGYTF. The CDR3 DNA reads as TGTGCCAGCAGCCCCGATATAGTGGCTGGCTATGGCTACACCTTC. The rearrangement uses TRBV7-9 and TRBJ1-2; D remains unclear. Germline V gene sequence: CDR1 SEHNR, CDR2 FQNEAQ (reference sequence). V was pared by 5 bases and J by 4 bases, with 17 bases between. The CDR3 is made up of 15 amino acids. The full variable domain, its missing parts supplied by reference TRBV7-9 and TRBJ1-2, is DTGVSQNPRHKITKRGQNVTFRCDPISEHNRLYWYRQTLGQGPEFLTYFQNEAQLEKSRLLSDRFSAERPKGSFSTLEIQRTEQGDSAMYLCASSPDIVAGYGYTFGSGTRLTVV.

The CDR3 here is CASSQEDRAVVDEQYF. The CDR3 DNA follows: TGTGCCAGCAGCCAAGAGGACAGGGCGGTGGTCGACGAGCAGTACTTC. This chain links TRBV14 with TRBJ2-7; 8 bases are a match to TRBD1. V was clipped by 0 bases and J by 5 bases; unmatched bases: 9. This CDR3 is built from 16 residues. CDR1 SGHDN and CDR2 FVKESK come from the germline V gene. The complete variable domain, with remaining parts taken from reference TRBV14 and TRBJ2-7, reads EAGVTQFPSHSVIEKGQTVTLRCDPISGHDNLYWYRRVMGKEIKFLLHFVKESKQDESGMPNNRFLAERTGGTYSTLKVQPAELEDSGVYFCASSQEDRAVVDEQYFGPGTRLTVT.

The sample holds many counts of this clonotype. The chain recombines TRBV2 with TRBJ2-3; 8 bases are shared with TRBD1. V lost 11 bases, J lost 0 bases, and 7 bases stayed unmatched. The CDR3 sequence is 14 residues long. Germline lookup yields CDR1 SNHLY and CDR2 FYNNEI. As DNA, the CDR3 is TGTGCCGGTAGGACAGGGCAAAGCACAGATACGCAGTATTTT. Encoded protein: CAGRTGQSTDTQYF.

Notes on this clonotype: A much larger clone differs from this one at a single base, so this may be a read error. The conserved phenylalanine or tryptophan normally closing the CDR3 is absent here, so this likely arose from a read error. CDR3 amino acids: CASSEVVRNEQFL. The CDR3 nucleotides are TGTGCCAGCAGTGAAGTCGTCCGGAATGAGCAGTTCCTC. The V and J genes are TRBV6-1 and TRBJ2-1; D call uncertain. CDR3 length: 13 residues. With 1 base removed from V and 7 bases from J, the gap between germline ends came to 8 bases. CDR1 is MNHNS, CDR2 SASEGT, per germline.

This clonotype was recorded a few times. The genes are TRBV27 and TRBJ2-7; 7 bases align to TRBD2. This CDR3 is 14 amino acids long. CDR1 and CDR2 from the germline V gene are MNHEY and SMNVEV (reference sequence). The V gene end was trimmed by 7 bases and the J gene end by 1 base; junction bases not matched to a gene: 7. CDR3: CASKLTSASYEQYF. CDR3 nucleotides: TGTGCCAGCAAACTCACTAGCGCTTCCTACGAGCAGTACTTC.

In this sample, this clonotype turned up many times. In DNA, the CDR3 is TGTGCCACCAGTGGACTAGCGGACACAGATACGCAGTATTTT. This codes for CATSGLADTDTQYF. This chain uses TRBV24-1 with TRBJ2-3; 9 bases line up with TRBD2. The length of the CDR3 is 14 residues. V lost 5 bases and J lost 2; bases outside the gene matches: 1. Germline lookup yields CDR1 KGHDR and CDR2 SFDVKD.

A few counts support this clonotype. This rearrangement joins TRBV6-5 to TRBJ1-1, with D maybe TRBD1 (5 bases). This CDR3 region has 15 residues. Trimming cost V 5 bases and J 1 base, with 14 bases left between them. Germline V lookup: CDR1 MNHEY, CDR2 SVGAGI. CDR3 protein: CASSLQIDRNTEAFF. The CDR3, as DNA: TGTGCCAGCAGTCTCCAGATAGACAGGAACACTGAAGCTTTCTTT.

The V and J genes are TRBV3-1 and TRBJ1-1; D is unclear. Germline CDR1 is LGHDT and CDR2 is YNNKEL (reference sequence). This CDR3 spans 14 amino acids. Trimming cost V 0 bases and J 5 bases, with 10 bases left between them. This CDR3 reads CASSQEVGITEAFF. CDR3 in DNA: TGTGCCAGCAGCCAAGAGGTGGGAATAACTGAAGCTTTCTTT.

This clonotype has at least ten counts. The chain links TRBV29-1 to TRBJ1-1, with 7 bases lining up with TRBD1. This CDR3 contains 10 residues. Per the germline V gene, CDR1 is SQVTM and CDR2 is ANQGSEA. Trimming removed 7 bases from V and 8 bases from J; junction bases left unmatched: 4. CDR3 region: CSAQGGEAFF. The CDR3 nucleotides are TGCAGCGCTCAGGGGGGGGAAGCTTTCTTT. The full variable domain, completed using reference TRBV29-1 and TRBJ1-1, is SAVISQKPSRDICQRGTSLTIQCQVDSQVTMMFWYRQQPGQSLTLIATANQGSEATYESGFVIDKFPISRPNLTFSTLTVSNMSPEDSSIYLCSAQGGEAFFGQGTRLTVV.

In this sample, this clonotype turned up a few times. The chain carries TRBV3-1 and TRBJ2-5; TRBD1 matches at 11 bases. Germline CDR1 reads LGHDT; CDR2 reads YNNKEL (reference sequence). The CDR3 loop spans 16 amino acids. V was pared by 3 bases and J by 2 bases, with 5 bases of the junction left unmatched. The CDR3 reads CASSHPRDRGQETQYF. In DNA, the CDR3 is TGTGCCAGCAGCCACCCCCGGGACAGGGGGCAAGAGACCCAGTACTTC.

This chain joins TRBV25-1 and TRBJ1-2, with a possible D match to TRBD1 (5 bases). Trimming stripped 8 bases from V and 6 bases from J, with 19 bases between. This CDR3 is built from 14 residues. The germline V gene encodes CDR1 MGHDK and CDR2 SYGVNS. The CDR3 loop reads CASALQGGLDGYTF. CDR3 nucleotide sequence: TGTGCCAGCGCGTTGCAGGGCGGTTTGGATGGCTACACCTTC.

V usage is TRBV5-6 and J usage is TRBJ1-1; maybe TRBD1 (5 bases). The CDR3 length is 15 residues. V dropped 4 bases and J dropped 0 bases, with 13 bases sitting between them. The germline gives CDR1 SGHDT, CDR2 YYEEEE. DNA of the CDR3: TGTGCCAGCAGCGTGGGACCGGGGCTGAACACTGAAGCTTTCTTT. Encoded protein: CASSVGPGLNTEAFF.

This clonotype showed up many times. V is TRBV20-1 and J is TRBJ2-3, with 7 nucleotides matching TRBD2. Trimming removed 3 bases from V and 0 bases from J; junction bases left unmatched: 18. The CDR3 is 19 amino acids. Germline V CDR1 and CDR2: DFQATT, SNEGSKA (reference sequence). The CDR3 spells CSARPVPGLDPSSTDTQYF. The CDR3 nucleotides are TGCAGTGCTAGGCCCGTACCCGGACTAGACCCTTCTAGCACAGATACGCAGTATTTT.

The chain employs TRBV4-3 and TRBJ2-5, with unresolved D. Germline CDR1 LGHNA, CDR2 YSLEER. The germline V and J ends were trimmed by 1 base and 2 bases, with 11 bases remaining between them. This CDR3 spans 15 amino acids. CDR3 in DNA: TGCGCCAGCAGCCAAGGGGCAGGCCTACAAGAGACCCAGTACTTC. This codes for CASSQGAGLQETQYF.

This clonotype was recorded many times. The CDR3 region is CASNQGPTYEQYF. CDR3 DNA: TGTGCCAGCAACCAAGGGCCCACCTACGAGCAGTACTTC. V gene TRBV5-4 combines with J gene TRBJ2-7; D gene uncertain. Trimming pared 6 bases from V and 2 bases from J, leaving 12 bases between. The CDR3 is 13 residues long. CDR1 is SGHNT, CDR2 YYREEE, per germline (reference sequence). Drawing the rest from reference TRBV5-4 and TRBJ2-7, the complete variable domain is ETGVTQSPTHLIKTRGQQVTLRCSSQSGHNTVSWYQQALGQGPQFIFQYYREEENGRGNFPPRFSGLQFPNYSSELNVNALELDDSALYLCASNQGPTYEQYFGPGTRLTVT.

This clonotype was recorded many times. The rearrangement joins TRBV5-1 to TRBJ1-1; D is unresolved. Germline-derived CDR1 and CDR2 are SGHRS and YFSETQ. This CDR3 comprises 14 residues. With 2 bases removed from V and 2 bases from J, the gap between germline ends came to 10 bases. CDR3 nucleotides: TGCGCCAGCAGCTTTACGGGTATTAACACTGAAGCTTTCTTT. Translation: CASSFTGINTEAFF.

In DNA, the CDR3 is TGTGCCATCAGTGAGTCAGGAGGGATGAACACCGGGGAGCTGTTTTTT. This codes for CAISESGGMNTGELFF. J is TRBJ2-2 and V is TRBV10-3; D may be TRBD2 (6 bases). The CDR3 has 16 residues. The germline V and J ends were trimmed by 0 bases and 1 base, with 9 bases remaining between them. CDR1 and CDR2 (germline): ENHRY, SYGVKD.

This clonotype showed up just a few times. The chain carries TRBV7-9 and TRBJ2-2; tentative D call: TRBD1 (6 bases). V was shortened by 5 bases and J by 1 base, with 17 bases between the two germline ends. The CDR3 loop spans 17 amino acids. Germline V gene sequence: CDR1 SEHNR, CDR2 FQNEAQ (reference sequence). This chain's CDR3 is CASSAPFGQKNTGELFF. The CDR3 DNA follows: TGTGCCAGCAGCGCCCCGTTCGGACAGAAGAACACCGGGGAGCTGTTTTTT.

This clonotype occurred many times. The CDR3 DNA reads as TGCGCCAGCAGCCATCTCGGGGGGACTGAGCAGTTCTTC. Its protein product is CASSHLGGTEQFF. The V call is TRBV4-1, the J call TRBJ2-1; TRBD2 agrees at 7 bases. The length of the CDR3 is 13 residues. The V gene end was trimmed by 3 bases and the J gene end by 9 bases; junction bases not matched to a gene: 5. Germline V gene sequence: CDR1 MGHRA, CDR2 YSYEKL.

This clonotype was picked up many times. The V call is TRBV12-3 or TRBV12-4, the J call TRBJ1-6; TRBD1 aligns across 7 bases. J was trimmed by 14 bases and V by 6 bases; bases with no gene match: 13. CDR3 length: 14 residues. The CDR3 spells CASRSGTARLALHF. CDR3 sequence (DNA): TGTGCCAGCAGGAGTGGGACAGCGAGGCTGGCCCTCCACTTT.

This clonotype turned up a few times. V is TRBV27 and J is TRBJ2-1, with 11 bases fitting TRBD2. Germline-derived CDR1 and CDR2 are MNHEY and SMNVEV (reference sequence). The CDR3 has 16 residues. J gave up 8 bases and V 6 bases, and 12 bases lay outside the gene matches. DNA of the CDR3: TGTGCCAGCAGGATAGCGGGGGGGGTTTTCACGGATGAGCAGTTCTTC. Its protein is CASRIAGGVFTDEQFF.

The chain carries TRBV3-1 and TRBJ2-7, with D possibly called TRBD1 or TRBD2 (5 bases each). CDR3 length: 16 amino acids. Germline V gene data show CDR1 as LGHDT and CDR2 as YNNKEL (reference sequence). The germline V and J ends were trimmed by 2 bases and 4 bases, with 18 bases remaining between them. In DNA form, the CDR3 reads TGTGCCAGCAGCCAACCATCGACAGAGGGTTTATACGAGCAGTACTTC. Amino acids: CASSQPSTEGLYEQYF.